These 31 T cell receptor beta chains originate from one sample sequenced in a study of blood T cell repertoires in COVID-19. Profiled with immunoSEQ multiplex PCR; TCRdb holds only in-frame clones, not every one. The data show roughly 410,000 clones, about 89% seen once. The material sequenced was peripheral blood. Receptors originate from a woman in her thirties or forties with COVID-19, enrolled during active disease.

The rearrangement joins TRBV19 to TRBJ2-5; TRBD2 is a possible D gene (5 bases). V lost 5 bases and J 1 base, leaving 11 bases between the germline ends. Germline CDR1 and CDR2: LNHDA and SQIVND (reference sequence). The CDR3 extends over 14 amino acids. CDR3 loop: CASSARTFQETQYF. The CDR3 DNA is TGTGCCAGTAGTGCGCGGACTTTCCAAGAGACCCAGTACTTC.

CDR3 loop: CATSYRIGAGSEKLFF. Here the CDR3 DNA reads TGTGCCACCAGCTACCGTATCGGGGCGGGGAGTGAAAAACTGTTTTTT. This chain uses TRBV15 with TRBJ1-4; tentative D call: TRBD1 (5 bases). Trimming shortened V by 5 bases and J by 7 bases, and 20 bases separated the two germline ends. From germline, CDR1 is LNHNV and CDR2 YYDKDF (reference sequence). This CDR3 is built from 16 residues. Combining the CDR3 with reference TRBV15 and TRBJ1-4 gives the whole variable domain DAMVIQNPRYQVTQFGKPVTLSCSQTLNHNVMYWYQQKSSQAPKLLFHYYDKDFNNEADTPDNFQSRRPNTSFCFLDIRSPGLGDTAMYLCATSYRIGAGSEKLFFGSGTQLSVL.

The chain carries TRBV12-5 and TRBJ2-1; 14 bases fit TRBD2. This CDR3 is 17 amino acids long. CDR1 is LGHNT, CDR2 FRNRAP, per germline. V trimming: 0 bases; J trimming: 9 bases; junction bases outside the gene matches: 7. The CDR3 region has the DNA TGTGCTAGTGGTTTGGTACTAGGGACTAGCGGGAGCGCTGAGCAGTTCTTC. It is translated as CASGLVLGTSGSAEQFF.

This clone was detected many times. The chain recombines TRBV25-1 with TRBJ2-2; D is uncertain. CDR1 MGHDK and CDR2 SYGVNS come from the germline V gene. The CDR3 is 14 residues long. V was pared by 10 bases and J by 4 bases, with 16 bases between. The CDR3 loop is CATSLRLGTGELFF. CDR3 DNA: TGTGCCACCTCGCTCCGACTGGGCACCGGGGAGCTGTTTTTT.

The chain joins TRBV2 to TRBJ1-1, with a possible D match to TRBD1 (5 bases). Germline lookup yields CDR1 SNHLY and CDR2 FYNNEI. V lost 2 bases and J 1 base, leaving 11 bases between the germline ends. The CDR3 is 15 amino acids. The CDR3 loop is CASSERVGANTEAFF. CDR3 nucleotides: TGTGCCAGCAGTGAAAGGGTTGGGGCGAACACTGAAGCTTTCTTT.

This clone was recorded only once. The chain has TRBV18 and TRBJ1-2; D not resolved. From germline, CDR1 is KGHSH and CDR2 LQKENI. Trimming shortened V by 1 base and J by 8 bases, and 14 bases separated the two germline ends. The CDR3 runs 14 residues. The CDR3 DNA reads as TGTGCCAGCTCACCACGGGCGGAGGCGGGCGGCTACACCTTC. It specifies CASSPRAEAGGYTF.

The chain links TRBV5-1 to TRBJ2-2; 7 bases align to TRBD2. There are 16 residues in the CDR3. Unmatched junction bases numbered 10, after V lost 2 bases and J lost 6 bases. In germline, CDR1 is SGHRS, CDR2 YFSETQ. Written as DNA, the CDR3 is TGCGCCAGCAGCTTCGGAGCGGGACCCTACGCCGGGGAGCTGTTTTTT. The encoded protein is CASSFGAGPYAGELFF.

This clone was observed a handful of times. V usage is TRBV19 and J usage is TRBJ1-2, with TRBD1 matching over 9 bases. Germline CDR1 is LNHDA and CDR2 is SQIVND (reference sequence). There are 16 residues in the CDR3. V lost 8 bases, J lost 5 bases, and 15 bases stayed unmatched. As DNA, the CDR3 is TGTGCCAGTCTCCCCGGGACAGGGCTTCTTTATTATGGCTACACCTTC. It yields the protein CASLPGTGLLYYGYTF.

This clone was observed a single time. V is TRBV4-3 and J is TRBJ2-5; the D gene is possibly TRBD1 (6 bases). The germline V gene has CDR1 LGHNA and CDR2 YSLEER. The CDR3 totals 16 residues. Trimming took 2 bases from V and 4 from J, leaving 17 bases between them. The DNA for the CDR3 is TGCGCCAGCAGCCAATTCATACAGGGCGCGGGAGAGACCCAGTACTTC. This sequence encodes CASSQFIQGAGETQYF.

CDR3 nucleotide sequence: TGTGCCAGCAGCCTCCGAGCGGGACAGGGTAATTCTGAAGCTTTCTTT. Protein product: CASSLRAGQGNSEAFF. This chain links TRBV7-6 with TRBJ1-1, with 9 bases fitting TRBD1. Germline V gene lookup returns CDR1 SGHVS and CDR2 FNYEAQ. V lost 5 bases and J lost 6; bases outside the gene matches: 13. The CDR3 is 16 amino acids.

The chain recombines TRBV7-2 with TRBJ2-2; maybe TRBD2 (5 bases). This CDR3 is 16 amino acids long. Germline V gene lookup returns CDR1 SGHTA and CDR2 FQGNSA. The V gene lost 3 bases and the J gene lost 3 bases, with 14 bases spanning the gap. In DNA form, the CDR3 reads TGTGCCAGCAGCTTTTCTTCCGCGGGTTACACCGGGGAGCTGTTTTTT. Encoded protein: CASSFSSAGYTGELFF.

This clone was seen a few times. CDR3 loop: CASSLWDSEAFF. CDR3 nucleotide sequence: TGTGCCAGCAGCTTGTGGGACAGCGAAGCTTTCTTT. V and J are TRBV5-6 and TRBJ1-1, with 7 bases fitting TRBD1. Germline lookup yields CDR1 SGHDT and CDR2 YYEEEE. This CDR3 region has 12 residues. Unmatched junction bases numbered 2, after V lost 1 base and J lost 8 bases.

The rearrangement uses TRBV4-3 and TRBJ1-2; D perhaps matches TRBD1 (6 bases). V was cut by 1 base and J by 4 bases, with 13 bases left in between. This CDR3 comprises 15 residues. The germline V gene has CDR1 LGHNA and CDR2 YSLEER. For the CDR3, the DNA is TGCGCCAGCAGCCAAGTGCGGGGAGGGGGCTATGGCTACACCTTC. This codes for CASSQVRGGGYGYTF.

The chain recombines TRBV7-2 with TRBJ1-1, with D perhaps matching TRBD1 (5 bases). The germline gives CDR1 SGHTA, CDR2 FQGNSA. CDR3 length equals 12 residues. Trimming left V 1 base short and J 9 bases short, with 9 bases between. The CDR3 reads CASSLVQEKAFF. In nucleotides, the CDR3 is TGTGCCAGCAGCTTAGTACAGGAGAAAGCTTTCTTT.

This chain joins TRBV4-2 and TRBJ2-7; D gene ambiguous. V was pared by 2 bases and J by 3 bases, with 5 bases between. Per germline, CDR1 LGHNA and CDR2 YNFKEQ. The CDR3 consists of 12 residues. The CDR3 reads CASSQNSYEQYF. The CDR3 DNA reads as TGTGCCAGCAGCCAAAATAGCTACGAGCAGTACTTC.

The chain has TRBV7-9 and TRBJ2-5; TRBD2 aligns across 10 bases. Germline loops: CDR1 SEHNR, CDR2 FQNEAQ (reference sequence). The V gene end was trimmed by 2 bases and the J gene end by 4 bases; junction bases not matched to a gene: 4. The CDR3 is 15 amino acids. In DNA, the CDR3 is TGTGCCAGCAGCTTACTAGCGGGGGCAGGAGAGACCCAGTACTTC. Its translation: CASSLLAGAGETQYF.

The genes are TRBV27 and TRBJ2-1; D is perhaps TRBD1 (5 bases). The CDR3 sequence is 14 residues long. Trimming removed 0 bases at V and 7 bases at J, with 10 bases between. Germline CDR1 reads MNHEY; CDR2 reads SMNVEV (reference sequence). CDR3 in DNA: TGTGCCAGCAGTTTATCTCCAGGGATGAATGAGCAGTTCTTC. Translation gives CASSLSPGMNEQFF.

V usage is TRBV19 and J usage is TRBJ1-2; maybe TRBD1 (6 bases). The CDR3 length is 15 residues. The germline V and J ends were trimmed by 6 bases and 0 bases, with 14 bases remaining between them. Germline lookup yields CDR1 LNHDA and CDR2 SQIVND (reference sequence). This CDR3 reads CASSPGTPTNYGYTF. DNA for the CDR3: TGTGCCAGTAGCCCCGGGACACCCACTAACTATGGCTACACCTTC.

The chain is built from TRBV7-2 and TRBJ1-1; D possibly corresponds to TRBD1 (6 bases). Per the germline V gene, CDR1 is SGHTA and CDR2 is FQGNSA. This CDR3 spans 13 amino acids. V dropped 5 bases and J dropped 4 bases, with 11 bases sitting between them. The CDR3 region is CASSTNRATEAFF. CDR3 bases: TGTGCCAGCAGCACCAACAGGGCCACTGAAGCTTTCTTT.

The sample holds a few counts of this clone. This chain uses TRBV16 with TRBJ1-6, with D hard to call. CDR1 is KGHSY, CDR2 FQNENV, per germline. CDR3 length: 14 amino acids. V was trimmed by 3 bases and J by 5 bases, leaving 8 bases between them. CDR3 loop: CASSHGRNNSPLHF. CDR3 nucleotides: TGTGCCAGCAGCCACGGCAGGAATAATTCACCCCTCCACTTT.

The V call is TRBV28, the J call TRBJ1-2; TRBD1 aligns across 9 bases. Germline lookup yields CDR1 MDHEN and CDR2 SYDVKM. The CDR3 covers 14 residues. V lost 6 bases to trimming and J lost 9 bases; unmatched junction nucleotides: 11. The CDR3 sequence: CASRPTGGSVSYTF. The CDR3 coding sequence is TGTGCCAGCAGGCCTACAGGGGGCAGCGTGAGCTACACCTTC.

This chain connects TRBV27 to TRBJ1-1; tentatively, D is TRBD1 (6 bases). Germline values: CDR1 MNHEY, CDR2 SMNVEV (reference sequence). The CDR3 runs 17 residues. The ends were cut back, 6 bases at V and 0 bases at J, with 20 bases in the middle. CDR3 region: CASSSIDRPLMNTEAFF. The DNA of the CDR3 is TGTGCCAGCAGCTCTATAGACAGGCCACTTATGAACACTGAAGCTTTCTTT.

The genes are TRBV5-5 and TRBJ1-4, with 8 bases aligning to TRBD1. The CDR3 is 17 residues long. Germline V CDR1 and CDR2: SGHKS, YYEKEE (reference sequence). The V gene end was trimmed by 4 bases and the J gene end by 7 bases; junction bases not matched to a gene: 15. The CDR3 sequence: CASSPQPDRAGREKLFF. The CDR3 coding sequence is TGTGCCAGCAGCCCGCAGCCGGACAGGGCCGGGCGTGAAAAACTGTTTTTT.

CDR3 sequence (DNA): TGCAGCTCACTCGGCGGGGGCCAAGAGACCCAGTACTTC. This gives the protein CSSLGGGQETQYF. The genes are TRBV29-1 and TRBJ2-5; 7 bases match TRBD2. Per germline, CDR1 SQVTM and CDR2 ANQGSEA. There are 13 residues in the CDR3. Trimming removed 8 bases from V and 1 base from J; junction bases left unmatched: 7. Complete variable domain (other parts from reference TRBV29-1 and TRBJ2-5): SAVISQKPSRDICQRGTSLTIQCQVDSQVTMMFWYRQQPGQSLTLIATANQGSEATYESGFVIDKFPISRPNLTFSTLTVSNMSPEDSSIYLCSSLGGGQETQYFGPGTRLLVL.

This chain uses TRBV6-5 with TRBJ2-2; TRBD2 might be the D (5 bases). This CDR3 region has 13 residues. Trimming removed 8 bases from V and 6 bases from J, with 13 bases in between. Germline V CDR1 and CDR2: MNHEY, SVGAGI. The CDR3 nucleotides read TGTGCCAGCCGATCCGGGATGGCCGGGGAGCTGTTTTTT. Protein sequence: CASRSGMAGELFF.

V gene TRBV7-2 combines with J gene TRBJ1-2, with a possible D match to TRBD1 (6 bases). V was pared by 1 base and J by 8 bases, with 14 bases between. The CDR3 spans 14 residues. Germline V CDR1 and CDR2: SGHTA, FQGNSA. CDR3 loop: CASSLGTGPVGYTF. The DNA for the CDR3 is TGTGCCAGCAGCTTAGGTACAGGGCCCGTCGGCTACACCTTC.

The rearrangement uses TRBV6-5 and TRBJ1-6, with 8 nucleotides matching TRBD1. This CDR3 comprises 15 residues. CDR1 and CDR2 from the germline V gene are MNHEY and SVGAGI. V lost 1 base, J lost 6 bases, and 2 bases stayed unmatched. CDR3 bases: TGTGCCAGCAGTTACTGGGACAGGTCTAATTCACCCCTCCACTTT. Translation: CASSYWDRSNSPLHF.

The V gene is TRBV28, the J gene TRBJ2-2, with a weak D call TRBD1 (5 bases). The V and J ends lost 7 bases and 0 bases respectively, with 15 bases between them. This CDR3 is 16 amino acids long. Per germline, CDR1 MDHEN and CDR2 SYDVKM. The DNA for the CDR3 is TGTGCCAGCACTTGGGGCCCGTACGCGAACACCGGGGAGCTGTTTTTT. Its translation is CASTWGPYANTGELFF.

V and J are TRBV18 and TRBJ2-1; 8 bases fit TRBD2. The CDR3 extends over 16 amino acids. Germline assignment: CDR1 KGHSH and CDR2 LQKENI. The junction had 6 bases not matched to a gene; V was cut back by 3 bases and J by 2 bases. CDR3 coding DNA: TGTGCCAGCTCACCGAGTAGCGGGGCCCCCTACAATGAGCAGTTCTTC. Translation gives CASSPSSGAPYNEQFF. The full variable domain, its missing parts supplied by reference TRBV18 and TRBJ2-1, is NAGVMQNPRHLVRRRGQEARLRCSPMKGHSHVYWYRQLPEEGLKFMVYLQKENIIDESGMPKERFSAEFPKEGPSILRIQQVVRGDSAAYFCASSPSSGAPYNEQFFGPGTRLTVL.

DNA for the CDR3: TGTGCCAGAAGCTTGGGACTAGCGGGCTACGAGCAGTACTTC. As protein: CARSLGLAGYEQYF. V usage is TRBV5-3 and J usage is TRBJ2-7; 10 nucleotides align to TRBD2. TRBV5-3 is assigned to the ORF class and has an uncertain function. V trimming: 0 bases; J trimming: 3 bases; junction bases outside the gene matches: 0. CDR3 size: 14 residues.

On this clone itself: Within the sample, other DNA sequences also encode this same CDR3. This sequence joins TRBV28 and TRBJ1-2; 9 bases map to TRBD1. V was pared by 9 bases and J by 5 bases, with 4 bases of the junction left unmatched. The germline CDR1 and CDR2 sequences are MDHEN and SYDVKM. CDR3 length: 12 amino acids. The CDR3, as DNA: TGTGCCAGTACAGGGGGCCCTTATGGCTACACCTTC. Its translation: CASTGGPYGYTF.